This T cell receptor (beta chain) was identified in a study of beta chain features in type 1 diabetes. Overall study findings and caveats: In comparison with healthy donors, patients had naive, central memory and Treg TCRB repertoires that appeared more similar. Whatever favoring of shorter templates PCR might show would apply equally to patients and controls. The study found moderately but significantly shorter TCRB CDR3s in all four CD4+ subsets of Type 1 diabetes patients. Fewer junction insertions and more nucleotide deletions appeared in type 1 diabetes patients.

In its sample, this clone was seen once. Antigen: not known. V was shortened by 4 bases and J by 1 base, with 16 bases between the two germline ends. Per germline, CDR1 ENHRY and CDR2 SYGVKD. The CDR3 loop spans 16 amino acids. cDNA synthesis used the whole RNA isolate, giving expressed TCRB sequences. TCRdb's table, derived via immunoSEQ multiplex PCR, lists solely in-frame clones and lacks some. The data show about 260,000 clones, with just over 20% seen just once and more than 0.025% held by the top ten. Sorted populations were all over 98% pure. This clonotype was obtained from a woman in her forties with type 1 diabetes. The V call is TRBV10-3, the J call TRBJ1-1, with D maybe TRBD1 (5 bases). The source material was naive CD4+ T cells from blood. The CDR3 protein is CAISGQQRGSNTEAFF. The CDR3 DNA is TGTGCCATCAGTGGGCAACAACGGGGGTCGAACACTGAAGCTTTCTTT.